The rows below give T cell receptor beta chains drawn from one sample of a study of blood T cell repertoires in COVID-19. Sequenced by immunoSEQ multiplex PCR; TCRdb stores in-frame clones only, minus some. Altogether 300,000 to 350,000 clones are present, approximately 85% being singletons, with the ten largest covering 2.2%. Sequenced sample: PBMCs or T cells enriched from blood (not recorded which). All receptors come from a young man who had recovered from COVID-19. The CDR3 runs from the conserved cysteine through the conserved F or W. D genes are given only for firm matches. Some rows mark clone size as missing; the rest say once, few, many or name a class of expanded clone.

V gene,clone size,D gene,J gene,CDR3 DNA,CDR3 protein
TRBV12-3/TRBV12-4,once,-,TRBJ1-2,TGTGCCAGCAGTTTAGAGGGGTTCGGCTACACCTTC,CASSLEGFGYTF
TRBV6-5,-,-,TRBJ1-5,TGTGCCAGCAGTTTATCCCCGACACTTGATCAGCCCCAGCATTTT,CASSLSPTLDQPQHF
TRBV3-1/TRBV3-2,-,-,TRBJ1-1,TGTGCCAGCAGCCAAGTTTACACCGGAGGCACTGAAGCTTTCTTT,CASSQVYTGGTEAFF
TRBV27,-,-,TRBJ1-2,TGTGCCAGCGGAAATTCGGACATAACAAGTTTCTATGGCTACACCTTC,CASGNSDITSFYGYTF
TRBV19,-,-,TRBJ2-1,TGTGCCAGTAGTATAGTTCCAGGCCACTACAATGAGCAGTTCTTC,CASSIVPGHYNEQFF
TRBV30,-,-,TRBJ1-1,TGTGCCTGGAGCAGAAGGGGGGGCACTGAAGCTTTCTTT,CAWSRRGGTEAFF
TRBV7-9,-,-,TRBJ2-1,TGTGCCAGCAGTTCTCGGGGTGGCTCCTACAATGAGCAGTTCTTC,CASSSRGGSYNEQFF
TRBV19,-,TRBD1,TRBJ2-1,TGTGCCAGTACTCCAACCAGGGACAGGGGTGGCAATGAGCAGTTCTTC,CASTPTRDRGGNEQFF
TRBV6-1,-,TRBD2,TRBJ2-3,TGTGCCAGCAGTGAAGCGGGACTATACACAGATACGCAGTATTTT,CASSEAGLYTDTQYF
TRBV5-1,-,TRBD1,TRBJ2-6,TGCGCCAGCAGCTTGGTTGGACAGGGGGCTGGGGCCAACGTCCTGACTTTC,CASSLVGQGAGANVLTF
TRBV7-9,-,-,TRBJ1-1,TGTGCCAGCAGCTTAGCGCTGAGTCAGGGCGAAGCTTTCTTT,CASSLALSQGEAFF
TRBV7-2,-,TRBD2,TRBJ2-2,TGTGCCAGCAGCTCCTTTAGCGGGGGGGCTGGCACCGGGGAGCTGTTTTTT,CASSSFSGGAGTGELFF
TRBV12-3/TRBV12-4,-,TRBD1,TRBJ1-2,TGTGCCAGCAGTCCCCGGACAGGCTATGGCTACACCTTC,CASSPRTGYGYTF
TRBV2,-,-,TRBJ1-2,TGTGCCAGCAGTGAAACGGTCTCGGAGATCGTTGGCTACACCTTC,CASSETVSEIVGYTF
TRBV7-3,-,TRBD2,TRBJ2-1,TGTGCCAGCAGCCGTAGCGGGGGGTCCTACAATGAGCAGTTCTTC,CASSRSGGSYNEQFF
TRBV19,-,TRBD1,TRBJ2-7,TGTGCCAGTAGTATAGGCACAGGGGCGGAGCAGTACTTC,CASSIGTGAEQYF
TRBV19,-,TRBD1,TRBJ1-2,TGTGCCAGTAGTACAACGAGGACAGGGAGGAGGGACTATGGCTACACCTTC,CASSTTRTGRRDYGYTF
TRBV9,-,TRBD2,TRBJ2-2,TGTGCCAGCAGCCATCCCCAGGCGGGGGGGTCGGCCGGGGAGCTGTTTTTT,CASSHPQAGGSAGELFF
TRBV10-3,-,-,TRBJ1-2,TGTGCCATCAGTGGTACGGGGGATGGCTACACCTTC,CAISGTGDGYTF
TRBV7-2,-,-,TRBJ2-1,TGTGCCAGCAGCTTAATCGGGGGTCGTGGCAATGAGCAGTTCTTC,CASSLIGGRGNEQFF
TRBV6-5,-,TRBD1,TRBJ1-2,TGTGCCAGCAGTTTGTACAGGGGGAACTATGGCTACACCTTC,CASSLYRGNYGYTF
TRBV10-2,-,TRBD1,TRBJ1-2,TGCGCCAGCAGAGTGACAGGGGGCTATGGCTACACCTTC,CASRVTGGYGYTF
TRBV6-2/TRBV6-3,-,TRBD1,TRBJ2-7,TGTGCCAGCAGTTACGGACAGGAGTACTACGAGCAGTACTTC,CASSYGQEYYEQYF
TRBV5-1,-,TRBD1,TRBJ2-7,TGCGCCAGCAGCTTGGGACAGGGCTCCGGCGAGCAGTACTTC,CASSLGQGSGEQYF
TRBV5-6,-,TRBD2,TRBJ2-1,TGTGCCAGCAGCGGACTAGCGGGGGGCCCCAATGAGCAGTTCTTC,CASSGLAGGPNEQFF
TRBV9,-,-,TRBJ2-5,TGTGCCAGCAGCGTACGCGGGGGCGAGACCCAGTACTTC,CASSVRGGETQYF
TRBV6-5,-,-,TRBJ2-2,TGTGCCACCTGGACGATTGGGGCCAACACCGGGGAGCTGTTTTTT,CATWTIGANTGELFF
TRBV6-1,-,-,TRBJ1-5,TGTGCCAGCAGTGATGCGGGTTCTTATCAGCCCCAGCATTTT,CASSDAGSYQPQHF
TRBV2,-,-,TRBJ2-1,TGTGCCAGCAGTGAGGAAAGAGGGTACAATGAGCAGTTCTTC,CASSEERGYNEQFF